What follows is one TCR beta chain and its context. The antigen remains undetermined. The data are from a study of blood T cells in healthy people across ages. Trimming cost V 6 bases and J 5 bases, with 20 bases left between them. There are 15 residues in the CDR3. The germline gives CDR1 MNHNY, CDR2 SVGAGI (reference sequence). Using a J-beta primer mix together with a sample-barcoded 5' primer, a second PCR was run for roughly 7 to 12 cycles. TCRdb independently ran MiXCR on the 5' RACE reads; one entry per CDR3 protein. The sample has 800,000 or so distinct CDR3 sequences; roughly 46% are singletons. Study-wide results and limits: Expanded clonotype shifts may have been confounded, as the donors had an unknown CMV status.

This clonotype was obtained from an elderly man in good health. The chain couples TRBV6-6 to TRBJ2-7; tentatively, D is TRBD1 (6 bases). Material: blood. This CDR3 reads CASSGLGQGSNEQYF. Here the CDR3 DNA reads TGTGCCAGCAGCGGCCTCGGGCAGGGGAGCAACGAGCAGTACTTC.